This TCR beta chain was identified during a study of CD8 T cells in ankylosing spondylitis. General study results and limits: Disease-linked clones reportedly concentrated significantly in matched ankylosing spondylitis synovial fluid.

Many counts were recorded for this clonotype. The antigen remains undetermined. The CDR3 is 14 amino acids. Germline CDR1 is SGHDN and CDR2 is FVKESK. The germline V and J ends were trimmed by 1 base and 4 bases, with 10 bases remaining between them. For TCR beta, libraries came from quantitative 5'-RACE with molecular barcodes. TCRdb used MiXCR to reprocess the 5' RACE reads, holding one entry per CDR3 protein. This table has 250,000 to 400,000 distinct CDR3 sequences, approximately 10% appearing once. The sequenced sample was blood, either unsorted or a sorted T cell fraction (not recorded which). The sequence was obtained from a female donor with ankylosing spondylitis or in good health (not recorded which). V usage is TRBV14 and J usage is TRBJ1-2; perhaps TRBD1 as D (6 bases). The CDR3 DNA sequence: TGTGCCAGCAGCCAAGCGGGGGCCCTCTATGGCTACACCTTC. Its protein is CASSQAGALYGYTF.